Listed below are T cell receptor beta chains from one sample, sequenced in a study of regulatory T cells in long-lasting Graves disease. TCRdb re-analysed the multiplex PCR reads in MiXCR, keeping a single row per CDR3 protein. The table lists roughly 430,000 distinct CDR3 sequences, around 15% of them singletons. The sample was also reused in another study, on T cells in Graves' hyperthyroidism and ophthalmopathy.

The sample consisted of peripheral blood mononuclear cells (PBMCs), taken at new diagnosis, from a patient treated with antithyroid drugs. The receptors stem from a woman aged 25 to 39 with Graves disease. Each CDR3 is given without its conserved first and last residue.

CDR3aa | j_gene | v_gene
ASSLEILAGQETQY | TRBJ2-5 | TRBV7-2
ASSQDGHGNTEAF | TRBJ1-1 | TRBV3-1
ASSPRRTRGSPLH | TRBJ1-6 | TRBV7-2
ASRGQGKTGELF | TRBJ2-2 | TRBV3-1
SARDGRGGYAEQF | TRBJ2-1 | TRBV20-1
ASSLARGLDEQF | TRBJ2-1 | TRBV5-1
SVEDRQRYSYNEQF | TRBJ2-1 | TRBV29-1
ASSSPPGTGFYEQY | TRBJ2-7 | TRBV5-1
ASSPNGVVEEQY | TRBJ2-7 | TRBV9
ASTLVTVTGELF | TRBJ2-2 | TRBV6-1
ASSSGGAGNNSPLH | TRBJ1-6 | TRBV28
AISETRDRNYEQY | TRBJ2-7 | TRBV10-3
ASSGAGGITDTQY | TRBJ2-3 | TRBV7-9
ASSTGYTGELF | TRBJ2-2 | TRBV18
ATSRDTETQY | - | TRBV15
ASSYSQVISYEQY | TRBJ2-7 | TRBV6-2/TRBV6-3
ASSRFSGRDQPQH | TRBJ1-5 | TRBV4-1
ASMTVGRTYNEQF | TRBJ2-1 | TRBV28
ASGSGGVYGYT | TRBJ1-2 | TRBV6-1
SARVDRSGYEQY | TRBJ2-7 | TRBV20-1
ASSHTSGRPDTQY | TRBJ2-3 | TRBV4-1
ASSLEDFGGSYEQY | TRBJ2-7 | TRBV7-6
ASSYSAWTGGLFNEAF | TRBJ1-1 | TRBV6-5
ASSLAGGTSSYEQY | TRBJ2-7 | TRBV7-6
ASSFASLGAGAYEQY | TRBJ2-7 | TRBV27
ASGRKGRETQY | TRBJ2-5 | TRBV10-1
AISGGRGQDDEQF | TRBJ2-1 | TRBV10-3
ASSRSRPYEGEQF | TRBJ2-1 | TRBV7-9
ASSFLGQGGRQPQH | TRBJ1-5 | TRBV27
ATSDPDDRGNTGELF | TRBJ2-2 | TRBV24-1
ASSSRQGADGNTIY | TRBJ1-3 | TRBV7-2
ASSPSSASYNEQF | TRBJ2-1 | TRBV7-2
ASSLKFHTDTQY | TRBJ2-3 | TRBV2
ASSIRTGGGNEQF | TRBJ2-1 | TRBV19
ASSLGTGAGQDTQY | TRBJ2-3 | TRBV11-1
ASSHVRQAASYEQY | TRBJ2-7 | TRBV3-1
SVFQGGLGETQY | TRBJ2-5 | TRBV29-1
ASSQDTSGSGADTQY | TRBJ2-3 | TRBV4-1
ATLTANQPQH | TRBJ1-5 | TRBV6-1
ASSYSGLAGDFYEQF | TRBJ2-1 | TRBV6-2/TRBV6-3
ASRRLDNEQF | TRBJ2-1 | TRBV12-3/TRBV12-4
ASSRQETQETQY | TRBJ2-5 | TRBV19
ASSSIPWPASEETQY | TRBJ2-5 | TRBV6-2/TRBV6-3
ASTQDHTEAF | TRBJ1-1 | TRBV28
ASVNRGGGRKEAF | TRBJ1-1 | TRBV28
ASSSHSRGEAEAF | TRBJ1-1 | TRBV6-5
ASSQRGQGWWETQY | TRBJ2-5 | TRBV11-2
AGRGAAMNTEAF | TRBJ1-1 | TRBV6-1
ASSNQRGGTGELF | TRBJ2-2 | TRBV2